The sequence of this TCR beta chain was determined in a study of blood T cell repertoires in COVID-19. For the study at large: The analysed material was cDNA or gDNA that came from T cells, B-cell-depleted T cells, or PBMCs.

CDR3 length: 15 amino acids. Germline V gene data show CDR1 as SGHRS and CDR2 as YFSETQ. Germline trimming cut 3 bases from V and 8 bases from J; bases unmatched to any gene: 13. TCRdb's table, derived via immunoSEQ multiplex PCR, lists solely in-frame clones and lacks some. The top ten clones hold less than 25% of a sample with around 180,000 clones, approximately 87% of them seen once. The specimen was peripheral blood. The J gene is TRBJ1-1, the V gene TRBV5-1, with TRBD1 identical over 7 bases. This clonotype was sampled from a man between 70 and 80 years old with active or convalescent COVID-19. CDR3 bases: TGCGCCAGCAGCTCTTTAACAGGGGCTCGTAAAGAAGCTTTCTTT. Translated, it gives CASSSLTGARKEAFF.